Listed below are T cell receptor beta chains from one sample, sequenced in a study of blood T cell repertoires in COVID-19. Generated by immunoSEQ multiplex PCR, the TCRdb table keeps only in-frame clones and is missing some. Of roughly 140,000 clones listed, roughly 88% were seen once; the top ten hold roughly 8%. Sequencing was done on a sample of peripheral blood. The receptors originated from a woman aged 60-70 years with COVID-19, enrolled during active disease. Each CDR3 is given with its conserved first and last residue. The D gene is left open where the match is weak. Not all rows give a size; the values are once, few, many and, for expanded clones, a class.

clone size,V gene,D gene,J gene,CDR3 protein,CDR3 DNA
.,TRBV5-1,.,TRBJ2-5,CASSLIRGQETQYF,TGCGCCAGCAGCTTGATAAGGGGCCAAGAGACCCAGTACTTC
.,TRBV5-1,.,TRBJ2-5,CASSQTPNQETQYF,TGCGCCAGCAGCCAGACTCCGAACCAAGAGACCCAGTACTTC
.,TRBV19,TRBD1,TRBJ1-5,CASSIGTGGYDQPQHF,TGTGCCAGTAGTATCGGGACAGGGGGCTACGATCAGCCCCAGCATTTT
once,TRBV5-1,TRBD1,TRBJ1-1,CASSFVGQVNTEAFF,TGCGCCAGCAGCTTTGTTGGACAGGTGAACACTGAAGCTTTCTTT
few,TRBV5-1,.,TRBJ1-3,CASREAGAGNTIYF,TGCGCCAGCAGGGAAGCAGGGGCTGGAAACACCATATATTTT
.,TRBV7-9,.,TRBJ2-7,CASSSGQLEQYF,TGTGCCAGCAGCTCAGGACAGTTAGAGCAGTACTTC
.,TRBV19,.,TRBJ1-1,CASSMVVGTEAFF,TGTGCCAGTAGTATGGTCGTCGGCACTGAAGCTTTCTTT
once,TRBV25-1,TRBD2,TRBJ2-7,CASGREGGSYEQYF,TGTGCCAGCGGCAGGGAGGGTGGGTCCTACGAGCAGTACTTC
.,TRBV12-3/TRBV12-4,.,TRBJ1-2,CASSWTDYGYTF,TGTGCCAGCAGCTGGACAGACTATGGCTACACCTTC
once,TRBV30,TRBD1,TRBJ1-2,CAWSTAGTGNGYTF,TGTGCCTGGAGTACTGCCGGGACAGGGAATGGCTACACCTTC
.,TRBV5-4,TRBD2,TRBJ2-7,CASSSGTSPYEQYF,TGTGCCAGCAGCTCCGGGACTAGCCCCTACGAGCAGTACTTC
.,TRBV6-5,TRBD2,TRBJ2-5,CASNPGRIQETQYF,TGTGCCAGCAACCCCGGGAGGATCCAAGAGACCCAGTACTTC
once,TRBV3-1/TRBV3-2,.,TRBJ1-2,CASSREGGNGYTF,TGTGCCAGCAGCCGAGAGGGGGGGAATGGCTACACCTTC
.,TRBV11-3,TRBD2,TRBJ2-5,CASSLGGTTYQETQYF,TGTGCCAGCAGCTTAGGTGGGACTACGTACCAAGAGACCCAGTACTTC
.,TRBV9,TRBD2,TRBJ2-1,CASSTSGTSGGLNEQFF,TGTGCCAGCAGCACTAGCGGGACTAGCGGGGGCCTCAATGAGCAGTTCTTC
.,TRBV9,TRBD1,TRBJ2-5,CASSAEYPGGAMVVTQYF,TGTGCCAGCAGCGCAGAATATCCAGGGGGCGCGATGGTCGTGACCCAGTACTTC
.,TRBV27,.,TRBJ1-2,CASSLEGSYGYTF,TGTGCCAGCAGTTTAGAGGGTTCCTATGGCTACACCTTC